Below, 19 T cell receptor beta chains from the same sample are listed, as sequenced in a study of beta chain features in type 1 diabetes. Every bit of the isolated RNA underwent reverse transcription, so sequencing read expressed TCRB transcripts. The assay was immunoSEQ multiplex PCR, and TCRdb's table has in-frame clones only and misses some. The repertoire consists of 900,000 or so clones, with about 17% occurring once and the leading ten covering 0.02% to 0.025%. The source material was naive CD4+ T cells from blood. Receptors originate from a woman aged 18 to 35 in good health.

The gene calls are TRBV11-2 and TRBJ2-7; TRBD2 is a possible D gene (6 bases). Trimming took 1 base from V and 2 from J, leaving 12 bases between them. Germline-derived CDR1 and CDR2 are SGHAT and FQNNGV. The CDR3 loop spans 15 amino acids. The CDR3 protein is CASSLGRVGTYEQYF. CDR3 in DNA: TGTGCCAGCAGCTTAGGGAGGGTGGGGACCTACGAGCAGTACTTC.

The chain carries TRBV19 and TRBJ1-1; 8 bases fit TRBD1. The CDR3 has 16 residues. CDR1 LNHDA and CDR2 SQIVND come from the germline V gene (reference sequence). The V and J ends lost 1 base and 0 bases, in that order; junction bases with no gene match: 4. The CDR3 DNA reads as TGTGCCAGTAGTATAGGACAGGGGTGGTTGAACACTGAAGCTTTCTTT. As protein: CASSIGQGWLNTEAFF.

Concerning this clone itself: The sample has other DNA sequences that encode this CDR3 too. The chain carries TRBV5-1 and TRBJ2-1, with 10 bases matching TRBD2. J gave up 4 bases and V 0 bases, and 1 base lay outside the gene matches. CDR1 is SGHRS and CDR2 is YFSETQ in the germline V gene. The CDR3 totals 15 residues. For the CDR3, the DNA is TGCGCCAGCAGCTTGGGGACTAGCGGTTACAATGAGCAGTTCTTC. Translated: CASSLGTSGYNEQFF.

The V and J genes are TRBV5-4 and TRBJ1-2; 9 nucleotides agree with TRBD1. The junction had 5 bases not matched to a gene; V was cut back by 9 bases and J by 8 bases. The CDR3 loop spans 11 amino acids. CDR1 and CDR2 from the germline V gene are SGHNT and YYREEE (reference sequence). Written as DNA, the CDR3 is TGTGCCATCCGGGACAGGGTCGGCTACACCTTC. Translation gives CAIRDRVGYTF.

The V call is TRBV7-9, the J call TRBJ2-7; a weak D match, TRBD2 (5 bases). V gave up 4 bases and J gave up 6 bases, with 10 bases separating them. Germline V lookup: CDR1 SEHNR, CDR2 FQNEAQ (reference sequence). The length of the CDR3 is 12 residues. CDR3 sequence: CASSSVSGEQYF. The CDR3 DNA is TGTGCCAGCAGCTCTGTGAGCGGCGAGCAGTACTTC.

This clone has just a few counts. The chain joins TRBV7-2 to TRBJ1-2; TRBD1 might be the D (5 bases). This CDR3 region has 14 residues. The V end was cut by 2 bases, the J end by 8 bases, with 15 bases between. CDR1 and CDR2 from the germline V gene are SGHTA and FQGNSA. The CDR3 is CASSLSGGPGGYTF. The CDR3 bases are TGTGCCAGCAGCTTATCGGGGGGTCCAGGAGGCTACACCTTC.

This clone has a handful of counts. The chain recombines TRBV19 with TRBJ1-2, with TRBD1 matching over 8 bases. The V segment lost 4 bases and the J segment 8 bases; nucleotides outside the gene matches: 6. Looked up from germline, CDR1 is LNHDA and CDR2 is SQIVND (reference sequence). This CDR3 has 13 residues. The CDR3 coding sequence is TGTGCCAGTAGTACCCGGACAGGGAGCGGCTACACCTTC. Amino acid sequence: CASSTRTGSGYTF.

This clone came up a few times. The rearrangement joins TRBV6-5 to TRBJ1-4; 7 nucleotides agree with TRBD1. The trim removed 6 bases at V and 4 bases at J, leaving 5 bases unmatched. From germline, CDR1 is MNHEY and CDR2 SVGAGI. CDR3 length: 14 residues. This chain's CDR3 is CASSPRGFNEKLFF. For the CDR3, the DNA is TGTGCCAGCAGCCCCAGGGGGTTTAATGAAAAACTGTTTTTT.

In this sample, this clone turned up a few times. The V and J genes are TRBV7-9 and TRBJ1-5; D may be TRBD1 (5 bases). The V and J ends lost 1 base and 3 bases respectively, with 10 bases between them. The germline V gene encodes CDR1 SEHNR and CDR2 FQNEAQ (reference sequence). The CDR3 is 15 residues long. CDR3 sequence (DNA): TGTGCCAGCAGCTTAGGCCAGGGCCTCAATCAGCCCCAGCATTTT. It encodes CASSLGQGLNQPQHF. The variable domain in full, completed from reference TRBV7-9 and TRBJ1-5, reads DTGVSQNPRHKITKRGQNVTFRCDPISEHNRLYWYRQTLGQGPEFLTYFQNEAQLEKSRLLSDRFSAERPKGSFSTLEIQRTEQGDSAMYLCASSLGQGLNQPQHFGDGTRLSIL.

The chain combines TRBV2 with TRBJ1-5, with D tentatively TRBD1 (5 bases). The CDR3 length is 15 residues. Germline V CDR1 and CDR2: SNHLY, FYNNEI. V gave up 2 bases and J gave up 6 bases, with 14 bases separating them. The CDR3 nucleotides are TGTGCCAGCAGTGAACCGGCAGGGATTAGTCAGCCCCAGCATTTT. Its protein product is CASSEPAGISQPQHF.

The J gene is TRBJ2-7, the V gene TRBV10-3, with 14 bases fitting TRBD2. The J segment lost 5 bases and the V segment lost 1 base, leaving 4 bases of the junction unmatched. The CDR3 is made up of 16 amino acids. CDR1 ENHRY and CDR2 SYGVKD come from the germline V gene. The CDR3: CAISEYGTSGRDEQYF. In nucleotides, the CDR3 is TGTGCCATCAGTGAGTACGGGACTAGCGGGAGAGACGAGCAGTACTTC.

The chain combines TRBV4-1 with TRBJ2-7; 9 bases are a match to TRBD2. This CDR3 has 18 residues. CDR1 is MGHRA, CDR2 YSYEKL, per germline. Trimming took 2 bases from V and 4 from J; bases not matched to a gene: 15. The CDR3 sequence is CASSQSLAGVTTGYEQYF. For the CDR3, the DNA is TGCGCCAGCAGCCAATCCTTAGCGGGAGTGACGACCGGGTACGAGCAGTACTTC.

V gene TRBV5-4 combines with J gene TRBJ2-1; 8 bases map to TRBD2. The CDR3 contains 15 residues. The germline V gene has CDR1 SGHNT and CDR2 YYREEE (reference sequence). V was pared by 2 bases and J by 5 bases, with 6 bases of the junction left unmatched. The CDR3: CASSFSSGRHNEQFF. The CDR3 coding sequence is TGTGCCAGCAGCTTCTCTAGCGGGCGCCACAATGAGCAGTTCTTC. The complete variable domain, with remaining parts taken from reference TRBV5-4 and TRBJ2-1, reads ETGVTQSPTHLIKTRGQQVTLRCSSQSGHNTVSWYQQALGQGPQFIFQYYREEENGRGNFPPRFSGLQFPNYSSELNVNALELDDSALYLCASSFSSGRHNEQFFGPGTRLTVL.

The chain is built from TRBV4-2 and TRBJ1-1; a possible D gene is TRBD1 (6 bases). The CDR3 loop spans 15 amino acids. The germline CDR1 and CDR2 sequences are LGHNA and YNFKEQ. The germline V and J ends were trimmed by 3 bases and 8 bases, with 19 bases remaining between them. DNA of the CDR3: TGTGCCAGCAGCCACCTGACCGGGACAACGGAGGAAGCTTTCTTT. Its protein is CASSHLTGTTEEAFF.

This clone was observed a few times. The rearrangement uses TRBV7-2 and TRBJ2-2; tentatively, D is TRBD1 (5 bases). This CDR3 has 14 residues. Germline V lookup: CDR1 SGHTA, CDR2 FQGNSA. The germline V and J ends were trimmed by 5 bases and 3 bases, with 10 bases remaining between them. The CDR3 coding sequence is TGTGCCAGCAGCCGGAGACAGTACACCGGGGAGCTGTTTTTT. It translates to CASSRRQYTGELFF.

The gene calls are TRBV7-9 and TRBJ2-1; 12 nucleotides match TRBD2. This CDR3 has 17 residues. The germline V gene encodes CDR1 SEHNR and CDR2 FQNEAQ (reference sequence). J was trimmed by 0 bases and V by 5 bases; bases with no gene match: 5. The CDR3 DNA is TGTGCCAGCAGCATAAGGACTAGCGGGAACTCCTACAATGAGCAGTTCTTC. Amino acids: CASSIRTSGNSYNEQFF.

The CDR3 DNA sequence: TGTGCCAGCAGCGTAGGGACTGGCAGGTCGAACACCGGGGAGCTGTTTTTT. Encoded protein: CASSVGTGRSNTGELFF. The gene calls are TRBV9 and TRBJ2-2; the D gene is possibly TRBD2 (5 bases). Deletions cut 0 bases from V and 0 bases from J, with 12 bases between. CDR1 SGDLS and CDR2 YYNGEE come from the germline V gene. The length of the CDR3 is 17 residues.

This clone was picked up a small number of times. The rearrangement joins TRBV15 to TRBJ2-5; 11 bases agree with TRBD2. CDR3 length: 18 amino acids. Germline V gene sequence: CDR1 LNHNV, CDR2 YYDKDF (reference sequence). Trimming cost V 5 bases and J 4 bases; bases outside gene matches: 15. The CDR3 DNA reads TGTGCCACCAGCCGCGGAGGGCTAGCGGGAGGAGTAGGAGAGACCCAGTACTTC. Protein: CATSRGGLAGGVGETQYF.

A note on this clone: Other DNA sequences of this sample code for an identical CDR3. The chain uses TRBV28 and TRBJ2-7, with 8 bases lining up with TRBD1. The CDR3 loop spans 12 amino acids. V shed 4 bases and J 7 bases; nucleotides not matched to a gene: 3. The V gene's germline CDR1 is MDHEN and CDR2 SYDVKM. For the CDR3, the DNA is TGTGCCAGCAGTTCGGACAGGGTTGAGCAGTACTTC. Residues: CASSSDRVEQYF.